These 7 T cell receptor beta chains were all obtained from the same sample, sequenced in a study of cytomegalovirus exposure and HLA in healthy donors. The protocol was immunoSEQ multiplex PCR, while the TCRdb copy is restricted to in-frame clones and leaves out a portion. The table includes around 300,000 clones, approximately 86% detected once. The sample was PBMCs. These receptors all stem from a woman aged 25 to 39 in good health and CMV-seropositive.

The chain carries TRBV6-5 and TRBJ1-2, with D maybe TRBD1 (5 bases). CDR3 length: 15 residues. The V gene lost 0 bases and the J gene lost 8 bases, with 16 bases spanning the gap. Germline values: CDR1 MNHEY, CDR2 SVGAGI. DNA for the CDR3: TGTGCCAGCAGTTACTCGCCACAGGTTAAGAACGGCTACACCTTC. Encoded protein: CASSYSPQVKNGYTF.

The genes are TRBV23-1 and TRBJ1-6; TRBD1 is a possible D gene (5 bases). TRBV23-1 is an open reading frame, and its role is uncertain. The ends were cut back, 3 bases at V and 8 bases at J, with 17 bases in the middle. CDR3 length: 16 amino acids. Written as DNA, the CDR3 is TGCGCCAGCAGTCAGTCGAGTCCAGGGTCCGATTCACCCCTCCACTTT. Translated: CASSQSSPGSDSPLHF.

The chain recombines TRBV2 with TRBJ2-5; D is uncertain. CDR3 length: 11 amino acids. Trimming took off 0 bases at V and 10 bases at J, with 6 bases between the two ends. Germline V gives CDR1 SNHLY, CDR2 FYNNEI. CDR3 loop: CASSEAYHQYF. Written as DNA, the CDR3 is TGTGCCAGCAGTGAAGCTTACCACCAGTACTTC.

This clone was observed once. The chain links TRBV7-9 to TRBJ1-1; 7 bases map to TRBD1. With V trimmed by 4 bases and J by 0 bases, 11 bases remained unmatched. This CDR3 has 17 residues. Germline V lookup: CDR1 SEHNR, CDR2 FQNEAQ (reference sequence). The CDR3 reads CASSSGTEFILNTEAFF. As DNA, the CDR3 is TGTGCCAGCAGCTCCGGGACAGAATTTATTTTGAACACTGAAGCTTTCTTT.

This clone came up once. The rearrangement uses TRBV19 and TRBJ1-6; 8 nucleotides agree with TRBD1. Germline V gives CDR1 LNHDA, CDR2 SQIVND (reference sequence). This CDR3 contains 16 residues. The V and J ends lost 5 bases and 7 bases, in that order; junction bases with no gene match: 10. The CDR3 spells CASSYGQDRVNSPLHF. CDR3 nucleotides: TGTGCCAGTAGTTACGGTCAGGACAGGGTCAATTCACCCCTCCACTTT.

The chain joins TRBV30 to TRBJ2-2; no clear D gene. The V gene's germline CDR1 is GTSNPN and CDR2 SVGIG (reference sequence). Trimming shortened V by 0 bases and J by 1 base, and 3 bases separated the two germline ends. This CDR3 spans 13 amino acids. The CDR3 here is CAWSVQNTGELFF. Written as DNA, the CDR3 is TGTGCCTGGAGTGTCCAGAACACCGGGGAGCTGTTTTTT.

The chain couples TRBV28 to TRBJ1-4; D ambiguous. V lost 2 bases and J 3 bases, leaving 7 bases between the germline ends. Looked up from germline, CDR1 is MDHEN and CDR2 is SYDVKM. The CDR3 runs 14 residues. The CDR3 loop is CASSLARPNEKLFF. The CDR3 nucleotides are TGTGCCAGCAGTTTAGCCCGGCCTAATGAAAAACTGTTTTTT.